This T cell receptor beta chain appears in the sequencing data of a study of shared clonotypes between healthy human individuals (TCRdb year 2020). Context from the whole study: The cohort comprised two women and a few men aged 18 to 49 years. For each donor, three plates each were used for CD4 naive and CD4 memory, two plates were used for CD8 naive, and one plate was used for CD8 memory. To estimate repertoire size and how much clonotype sharing occurs between individuals, the study deeply sequenced the blood TCR repertoires of several healthy adults. Libraries were prepared and TCR repertoires were sequenced by different laboratories using diverse techniques, in order to increase sequencing depth and limit assay-specific biases. Each donor's leukapheresis produced roughly between roughly 0.85 and 10 billion PBMCs.

Based on the germline V gene, the CDR1 and CDR2 sequences are SGHTA and FQGNSA. CDR3 length: 13 amino acids, cysteine to phenylalanine. The entry retains the CDR3 DNA only, 39 bases that are in frame from base 1. V gives up 5 bases and J gives up 3 bases, and the segment between their germline ends measures 10 bases. This clone has just a few counts. Its antigen is still unknown. Nothing much larger sits one base from this clone, and base qualities are not available. Other nucleotide sequences in the sample specify the same CDR3. Using the deep immunoSEQ assay, TCR CDR3 regions were amplified from genomic DNA by multiplex PCR. Extracted genomic DNA from each cell subset was spread evenly across all wells of several immunoSEQ 96-well plates, with each plate serving as a replicate. For sorted subsets, each replicate PCR was loaded with about 0.2 ug genomic DNA, equivalent to 30,000 or so T cell genomes. The purified libraries were quantified using a Qubit 3.0 fluorometer, sized with a Bioanalyzer 2100, and then quantified again using the KAPA Library Quantification kit. Every immunoSEQ 96-well plate was sequenced on a separate single-read 150-cycle Illumina NextSeq 550 flow cell. Turning to the authors' computational methods: The immunoSEQ output contained only junctional sequences without quality scores, so filtering could not match that applied to full-length reads. To assign V/J genes and CDR3, sequences were annotated using PyIR, a Python wrapper for IgBLAST v1.9, with IMGT germline references. Any read was removed if the V/J assignment was weak (E-value above 1e-6), the CDR3 was missing, or the read contained stop codons, out-of-frame junctions, or ambiguous translated residues. V3J clonotypes were defined as sequences sharing an identical inferred V gene, J gene, and CDR3 amino acid sequence. To compute the percentage overlap between repertoires, the number of shared unique clonotypes was divided by the size of the smaller repertoire. Repertoire richness was assessed with RTK rarefaction, the Chao1 estimator, and Recon v2.1 estimates of unobserved clonotypes. OLGA was used to compute generation probabilities for all TCRbeta clonotypes that the gDNA method yielded from several donors. The clones in this table, taken by TCRdb from immuneACCESS, are in-frame only. Not every clone is retained; where verified, under half of the shortfall comes from an unresolved V gene, and the cause of the rest is unknown. V and J calls and clone size follow that table, whereas D and trimming were derived from the DNA. The sample table shows roughly 640,000 clones, and 74% are seen once. Clones ranked in the top ten supply less than 2% of the sample.

Donors were healthy HIV-negative adults with no recently reported acute infections or vaccinations. All donors were Caucasian adults living in Nashville, Tennessee, USA. Magnetic negative selection was used to enrich CD4+ T cells, after which naive cells were positively selected on CD45RA and the negative fraction became the memory subset. Blood was obtained by leukapheresis, after which PBMCs were separated by Ficoll-Histopaque density gradient centrifugation and cryopreserved in liquid nitrogen vapor phase. Analytical flow cytometry was used to check the purity and quantity of each magnetically sorted T cell population. Each sorted fraction had its genomic DNA isolated and then quantified by UV absorbance on a Nanodrop 2000c. Summary of the overall study and its limitations: Compared with non-shared clonotypes, clonotypes shared by all four sorted-subset donors had higher generation probabilities. When a few donors were compared, the shared fraction of clonotypes was around 4.6% for naive CD4, roughly 3.3% for naive CD8, 2% to 2.5% for memory CD4, and about 0.36% for memory CD8. The small number of donors limited the genetic and exposure-history diversity represented. Naive subsets generally had larger estimated clonotype richness than memory subsets. Sampling was limited to blood, and TCR repertoires in tissue likely differ from TCR repertoires in blood. Incomplete sequencing was indicated by rarefaction of sorted-subset datasets, despite the large sequencing depth. Based on pairwise subsampling, the degree of clonotype sharing among donors was expected to be affected by sequencing depth.

Sequenced sample: memory CD4+ T cells sorted from blood. The label giving this sample's cell subset or site can be read as: CD45RA-negative fraction. The receptor was isolated from a woman in her twenties or thirties in good health. The sequence joins TRBV7-2 to TRBJ1-1; the D gene cannot be resolved reliably. The CDR3 amino acid sequence is: CASSPQRDTEAFF. The nucleotides read TGTGCCAGCAGCCCACAACGGGACACTGAAGCTTTCTTT.